Shown below are 27 T cell receptor beta chains from a single sample sequenced in a study of cytomegalovirus exposure and HLA in healthy donors. Primers for the PCR totalled 60 Vbeta and 13 Jbeta. Only in-frame clones appear in the TCRdb table, and some are missing; sequencing was by immunoSEQ multiplex PCR. The sample contains more than 95,000 clones, roughly a tenth of which appear only once. The sequenced sample was PBMCs. Receptor source: a woman in her late teens or twenties in good health and CMV-seropositive.

The chain recombines TRBV2 with TRBJ2-1; TRBD1 might be the D (5 bases). Germline CDR1 and CDR2: SNHLY and FYNNEI. CDR3 length: 15 residues. V was clipped by 4 bases and J by 7 bases, with 17 bases between them. The chain's CDR3 is CASSVGKGAANEQFF. The CDR3 region has the DNA TGTGCCAGCAGTGTAGGGAAAGGGGCGGCAAATGAGCAGTTCTTC.

The CDR3 region is CASRGLAGGTDTQYF. The CDR3, as DNA: TGCGCCAGCAGGGGACTAGCGGGAGGCACAGATACGCAGTATTTT. The chain uses TRBV5-1 and TRBJ2-3; 14 positions agree with TRBD2. Per the germline V gene, CDR1 is SGHRS and CDR2 is YFSETQ. The CDR3 is made up of 15 amino acids. With V trimmed by 5 bases and J by 1 base, 0 bases remained unmatched.

This clone was detected only a few times. The chain carries TRBV20-1 and TRBJ1-4; the D is unclear. The CDR3 loop spans 11 amino acids. Germline loops: CDR1 DFQATT, CDR2 SNEGSKA (reference sequence). V lost 6 bases, J lost 13 bases, and 15 bases lay in between. CDR3 residues: CSADYNYRLFF. In nucleotides, the CDR3 is TGCAGTGCCGATTATAACTATAGACTGTTTTTT.

This rearrangement joins TRBV11-2 to TRBJ2-7; the match to TRBD2 covers 10 bases. The CDR3 loop spans 16 amino acids. V shed 1 base, J shed 6 bases, and the junction held 9 bases outside the gene matches. Germline CDR1 is SGHAT and CDR2 is FQNNGV. The CDR3 sequence is CASSLGRATSGREQYF. As DNA, the CDR3 is TGTGCCAGCAGCTTAGGTCGGGCGACTAGCGGGCGCGAGCAGTACTTC.

This chain joins TRBV5-1 and TRBJ2-1, with D maybe TRBD2 (6 bases). Trimming took 4 bases from V and 8 from J, leaving 22 bases between them. CDR3 length equals 16 residues. Germline V CDR1 and CDR2: SGHRS, YFSETQ. CDR3 DNA sequence: TGCGCCAGCAGCCCCCCACTAGCCCAAAGGGTCGATGAGCAGTTCTTC. Translating it yields CASSPPLAQRVDEQFF.

V is TRBV5-1 and J is TRBJ2-5; no clear D gene. This CDR3 is 17 amino acids long. V was trimmed by 0 bases and J by 4 bases, leaving 19 bases between them. The germline CDR1 and CDR2 sequences are SGHRS and YFSETQ. CDR3 sequence: CASSLGGGGNRLETQYF. DNA of the CDR3: TGCGCCAGCAGCTTGGGCGGTGGCGGTAACCGCTTAGAGACCCAGTACTTC.

The J gene is TRBJ1-2, the V gene TRBV6-5; 8 positions agree with TRBD1. The CDR3 is 14 amino acids. V lost 3 bases, J lost 3 bases, and 3 bases stayed unmatched. Germline CDR1 reads MNHEY; CDR2 reads SVGAGI. In nucleotides, the CDR3 is TGTGCCAGCAGTTATGACAGGGGATACTATGGCTACACCTTC. This translates into CASSYDRGYYGYTF.

The chain joins TRBV4-1 to TRBJ2-3; TRBD2 aligns across 11 bases. CDR3 length: 19 amino acids. V lost 1 base to trimming and J lost 5 bases; unmatched junction nucleotides: 14. Germline lookup yields CDR1 MGHRA and CDR2 YSYEKL. The DNA of the CDR3 is TGCGCCAGCAGCCAAGCCCAAATACTAGCGGGAGAGTGGGGAGATACGCAGTATTTT. Protein: CASSQAQILAGEWGDTQYF.

The gene calls are TRBV19 and TRBJ2-7; D possibly corresponds to TRBD1 (6 bases). V dropped 3 bases and J dropped 2 bases, with 20 bases sitting between them. From germline, CDR1 is LNHDA and CDR2 SQIVND (reference sequence). The CDR3 has 17 residues. Here the CDR3 DNA reads TGTGCCAGTAGTATCGGTCGGCCAGGGGATGTTGCCTACGAGCAGTACTTC. Residues: CASSIGRPGDVAYEQYF.

This clone has just a few counts. The chain combines TRBV7-2 with TRBJ1-2; perhaps TRBD1 as D (5 bases). The V end was cut by 1 base, the J end by 5 bases, with 8 bases between. CDR1 and CDR2 (germline): SGHTA, FQGNSA. The CDR3 totals 13 residues. This chain's CDR3 is CASSLGQTYGYTF. In DNA, the CDR3 is TGTGCCAGCAGCTTAGGACAGACTTATGGCTACACCTTC.

The J gene is TRBJ2-5, the V gene TRBV20-1; D not certain. CDR3 length equals 11 residues. V was trimmed by 8 bases and J by 5 bases, leaving 12 bases between them. Germline loops: CDR1 DFQATT, CDR2 SNEGSKA (reference sequence). CDR3 DNA: TGCAGTCGTATAGCAAGTGAGACCCAGTACTTC. Translating gives CSRIASETQYF.

The chain couples TRBV7-3 to TRBJ2-1; 10 nucleotides line up with TRBD2. Per germline, CDR1 SGHTA and CDR2 FQGTGA. Trimming took 2 bases from V and 5 from J; bases not matched to a gene: 3. The CDR3 spans 15 residues. This CDR3 is CASSLPAGGNNEQFF. The CDR3 DNA sequence: TGTGCCAGCAGCTTACCAGCGGGAGGGAACAATGAGCAGTTCTTC.

The chain links TRBV9 to TRBJ2-7; no clear D gene. The germline V gene encodes CDR1 SGDLS and CDR2 YYNGEE. The CDR3 is made up of 15 amino acids. The V end lost 1 base, the J end lost 1 base, and 12 bases lay between the germline ends. This chain's CDR3 is CASSVSTSESYEQYF. The CDR3 DNA reads as TGTGCCAGCAGCGTATCAACCAGCGAATCCTACGAGCAGTACTTC.

The CDR3 DNA is TGTGCCAGCAGCTTATACGACAGGACGGAGCAGTACTTC. Translating it yields CASSLYDRTEQYF. This chain uses TRBV7-3 with TRBJ2-7, with a possible D match to TRBD1 (6 bases). The CDR3 totals 13 residues. The V end was cut by 2 bases, the J end by 7 bases, with 12 bases between. Looked up from germline, CDR1 is SGHTA and CDR2 is FQGTGA.

This clone was seen only a few times. J is TRBJ2-3 and V is TRBV18; TRBD2 is a possible D gene (6 bases). This CDR3 comprises 15 residues. Trimming left V 3 bases short and J 2 bases short, with 12 bases between. Germline-derived CDR1 and CDR2 are KGHSH and LQKENI. CDR3 DNA sequence: TGTGCCAGCTCACCGATGGGCGGGAACACAGATACGCAGTATTTT. Its protein is CASSPMGGNTDTQYF.

This clone has only a few counts. The gene calls are TRBV7-9 and TRBJ1-4; no clear D gene. V was cut by 5 bases and J by 0 bases, with 16 bases left in between. The CDR3 runs to 17 residues. CDR1 and CDR2 (germline): SEHNR, FQNEAQ (reference sequence). CDR3: CASSRLGGSATNEKLFF. CDR3 bases: TGTGCCAGCAGCAGGCTAGGCGGGAGTGCAACTAATGAAAAACTGTTTTTT.

The V and J genes are TRBV19 and TRBJ2-1, with 7 bases identical to TRBD2. Germline assignment: CDR1 LNHDA and CDR2 SQIVND (reference sequence). V was clipped by 2 bases and J by 8 bases; unmatched bases: 9. The CDR3 consists of 15 residues. The CDR3 protein is CASSINAGVVYEQFF. The DNA of the CDR3 is TGTGCCAGTAGTATAAACGCGGGAGTGGTCTATGAGCAGTTCTTC.

This clone has a handful of counts. V is TRBV2 and J is TRBJ2-5; weak D call: TRBD2 (7 bases). Germline loops: CDR1 SNHLY, CDR2 FYNNEI. The CDR3 extends over 15 amino acids. Trimming pared 8 bases from V and 5 bases from J, leaving 21 bases between. CDR3: CASGRSLGGGETQYF. CDR3 coding DNA: TGTGCCAGCGGTCGGTCCCTAGGGGGAGGGGAGACCCAGTACTTC.

This clone was picked up a small number of times. This sequence joins TRBV6-1 and TRBJ2-5; D may be TRBD1 (6 bases). In germline, CDR1 is MNHNS, CDR2 SASEGT. The CDR3 consists of 14 residues. V was clipped by 6 bases and J by 0 bases, with 11 bases between them. This chain's CDR3 is CASRSTGYQETQYF. CDR3 DNA: TGTGCCAGCAGGTCCACAGGGTACCAAGAGACCCAGTACTTC.

This rearrangement joins TRBV14 to TRBJ2-3; no definite D call. V was clipped by 1 base and J by 2 bases, with 7 bases between them. There are 14 residues in the CDR3. CDR1 is SGHDN and CDR2 is FVKESK in the germline V gene. In DNA, the CDR3 is TGTGCCAGCAGCCAAGGACTCCACACAGATACGCAGTATTTT. Translated, it gives CASSQGLHTDTQYF.

This sequence joins TRBV10-3 and TRBJ2-1; no definite D call. The germline CDR1 and CDR2 sequences are ENHRY and SYGVKD. The CDR3 runs 16 residues. Trimming cost V 10 bases and J 0 bases, with 19 bases left between them. The CDR3 sequence is CAKSRRTLSSYNEQFF. CDR3 bases: TGTGCCAAAAGTCGTAGAACCCTGAGCTCCTACAATGAGCAGTTCTTC.

V is TRBV11-2 and J is TRBJ1-1; D possibly corresponds to TRBD1 (6 bases). Looked up from germline, CDR1 is SGHAT and CDR2 is FQNNGV. This CDR3 region has 12 residues. The V and J ends lost 5 bases and 8 bases respectively, with 12 bases between them. CDR3 sequence (DNA): TGTGCCAGCAGCCTGGGGGCCTCCGAAGCTTTCTTT. The encoded protein is CASSLGASEAFF.

Worth noting for this clone: Distinct nucleotide sequences in the sample also encode this CDR3. The CDR3 DNA follows: TGTGCCAGCATGCATGACAGTGATGAAGCTTTCTTT. Residues: CASMHDSDEAFF. The chain links TRBV2 to TRBJ1-1; D possibly corresponds to TRBD1 (5 bases). The CDR3 has 12 residues. Germline V gene data show CDR1 as SNHLY and CDR2 as FYNNEI. Trimming pared 7 bases from V and 7 bases from J, leaving 13 bases between.

This clone has more than one count but fewer than ten. CDR3 region: CASSQGQGAYEQYF. The CDR3 coding sequence is TGCGCCAGCAGCCAAGGACAGGGGGCTTACGAGCAGTACTTC. The chain joins TRBV4-1 to TRBJ2-7; TRBD1 aligns across 10 bases. The CDR3 is 14 amino acids. V was pared by 1 base and J by 4 bases, with 1 base of the junction left unmatched. The germline V gene has CDR1 MGHRA and CDR2 YSYEKL.

This clone was picked up a small number of times. This chain uses TRBV10-3 with TRBJ2-3; TRBD2 matches 14 bases. The CDR3 covers 18 residues. Looked up from germline, CDR1 is ENHRY and CDR2 is SYGVKD. Unmatched junction bases numbered 12, after V lost 6 bases and J lost 4 bases. CDR3 amino acids: CAISLPGLAGAIADTQYF. CDR3 in DNA: TGTGCCATCAGCCTTCCGGGACTAGCGGGAGCTATCGCAGATACGCAGTATTTT.

The chain carries TRBV29-1 and TRBJ2-1; TRBD2 agrees at 9 bases. Germline values: CDR1 SQVTM, CDR2 ANQGSEA. V was pared by 8 bases and J by 7 bases, with 12 bases of the junction left unmatched. This CDR3 is built from 14 residues. CDR3 region: CSLRGLAGLNEQFF. CDR3 in DNA: TGCAGCCTACGGGGGCTAGCGGGGTTAAATGAGCAGTTCTTC.

This clone was counted between two and nine times. V is TRBV9 and J is TRBJ1-1; D is possibly TRBD1 (5 bases). V was pared by 0 bases and J by 3 bases, with 9 bases between. Germline V gives CDR1 SGDLS, CDR2 YYNGEE. CDR3 length equals 14 residues. The DNA of the CDR3 is TGTGCCAGCAGCGTAGGGGGCGGCGACACTGAAGCTTTCTTT. This sequence encodes CASSVGGGDTEAFF.